Below are 19 T cell receptor beta chains sequenced from a single sample in a study of cytomegalovirus exposure and HLA in healthy donors. PCR used 60 Vbeta primers and 13 Jbeta primers. The table came from immunoSEQ multiplex PCR; TCRdb's copy has only in-frame clones and leaves some out. The repertoire holds around 120,000 clones, with 65% to 80% as singletons. Sequenced material: PBMCs. The receptors were gathered from a man in his 60s in good health and CMV-seropositive.

V is TRBV7-9 and J is TRBJ2-6; D is perhaps TRBD1 (6 bases). The germline V gene has CDR1 SEHNR and CDR2 FQNEAQ (reference sequence). V was shortened by 4 bases and J by 0 bases, with 10 bases between the two germline ends. The CDR3 contains 16 residues. The CDR3 loop is CASSSTGNSGANVLTF. The CDR3 DNA reads TGTGCCAGCAGCTCGACAGGAAACTCTGGGGCCAACGTCCTGACTTTC.

This clone came up a few times. J is TRBJ2-7 and V is TRBV5-1, with 9 bases lining up with TRBD1. Germline CDR1 SGHRS, CDR2 YFSETQ. The CDR3 loop spans 15 amino acids. Trimming cost V 4 bases and J 5 bases; bases outside gene matches: 10. The CDR3 DNA is TGCGCCAGCAGCATGGGGGGGACAGGGAGCAACGAGCAGTACTTC. This codes for CASSMGGTGSNEQYF.

V and J are TRBV5-1 and TRBJ2-7; 8 bases are a match to TRBD2. The CDR3 is 14 amino acids. CDR1 is SGHRS and CDR2 is YFSETQ in the germline V gene. The V segment lost 1 base and the J segment 6 bases; nucleotides outside the gene matches: 6. The CDR3 loop is CASSLRLAGVEQYF. Here the CDR3 DNA reads TGCGCCAGCAGCTTGCGCCTAGCGGGTGTCGAGCAGTACTTC.

V is TRBV7-3 and J is TRBJ2-2; D perhaps matches TRBD2 (5 bases). V lost 6 bases and J 0 bases, leaving 14 bases between the germline ends. The CDR3 covers 16 residues. CDR1 is SGHTA, CDR2 FQGTGA, per germline. The CDR3 reads CASSQGQEANTGELFF. The CDR3 nucleotides read TGTGCCAGCAGTCAAGGGCAGGAGGCGAACACCGGGGAGCTGTTTTTT.

The V and J genes are TRBV10-3 and TRBJ2-7; 8 positions agree with TRBD1. Unmatched junction bases numbered 5, after V lost 2 bases and J lost 5 bases. Germline V gives CDR1 ENHRY, CDR2 SYGVKD. The CDR3 totals 14 residues. This CDR3 reads CAISEGDRGHEQYF. The CDR3 region has the DNA TGTGCCATCAGTGAGGGCGACAGGGGCCACGAGCAGTACTTC.

CDR3 sequence reads: CAIRAGGLAFF. In DNA form, the CDR3 reads TGTGCCATCCGGGCAGGGGGCTTAGCTTTCTTT. V usage is TRBV10-3 and J usage is TRBJ1-1; the match to TRBD1 covers 8 bases. The CDR3 has 11 amino acids. V lost 8 bases and J lost 10; bases outside the gene matches: 6. Per germline, CDR1 ENHRY and CDR2 SYGVKD.

V and J are TRBV29-1 and TRBJ1-2; 9 bases are shared with TRBD1. Trimming took 3 bases from V and 7 from J; bases not matched to a gene: 6. CDR1 is SQVTM, CDR2 ANQGSEA, per germline. This CDR3 region has 13 residues. The CDR3 DNA reads TGCAGCGTTGACCAGGGACAGGGCTCTGGCTACACCTTC. Residues: CSVDQGQGSGYTF.

V and J are TRBV11-3 and TRBJ2-1; 12 bases agree with TRBD2. In germline, CDR1 is SGHNT, CDR2 YENEEA. Trimming removed 1 base from V and 1 base from J; junction bases left unmatched: 5. This CDR3 contains 18 residues. The CDR3 nucleotides are TGTGCCAGCAGCTTAGGTCTAGCGGGGGGGCTATCCTACAATGAGCAGTTCTTC. This gives the protein CASSLGLAGGLSYNEQFF.

The gene calls are TRBV5-6 and TRBJ1-5; TRBD1 might be the D (5 bases). The germline gives CDR1 SGHDT, CDR2 YYEEEE. This CDR3 contains 15 residues. V was shortened by 0 bases and J by 2 bases, with 9 bases between the two germline ends. The DNA of the CDR3 is TGTGCCAGCAGCTTGGGAGCAGGGCGCAATCAGCCCCAGCATTTT. The encoded protein is CASSLGAGRNQPQHF.

The CDR3 here is CAWSTRDRDNEQFF. The CDR3 DNA reads as TGTGCCTGGAGTACCCGGGACAGGGATAATGAGCAGTTCTTC. The chain combines TRBV30 with TRBJ2-1; 9 bases line up with TRBD1. Germline CDR1 GTSNPN, CDR2 SVGIG (reference sequence). The CDR3 length is 14 residues. After removal of 2 bases from V and 7 bases from J, the junction contained 6 bases not matched to a gene.

This clone was recorded only once. The V gene is TRBV19, the J gene TRBJ2-3; the match to TRBD2 covers 8 bases. Germline-derived CDR1 and CDR2 are LNHDA and SQIVND (reference sequence). The CDR3 loop spans 15 amino acids. V shed 5 bases and J 1 base; nucleotides not matched to a gene: 5. The CDR3: CASSWVSGGTDTQYF. The CDR3 DNA is TGTGCCAGTAGTTGGGTTAGCGGGGGCACAGATACGCAGTATTTT.

The V and J genes are TRBV5-6 and TRBJ1-3; tentatively, D is TRBD1 (5 bases). The germline V gene has CDR1 SGHDT and CDR2 YYEEEE. CDR3 size: 15 residues. Trimming pared 2 bases from V and 0 bases from J, leaving 9 bases between. The CDR3 region has the DNA TGTGCCAGCAGCTTATTCAGGGTCTCTGGAAACACCATATATTTT. Encoded protein: CASSLFRVSGNTIYF.

On this clone itself: The same CDR3 is also encoded by other DNA sequences in this sample. The CDR3 protein is CASSPGQYEQYF. The CDR3 nucleotides read TGTGCCAGCAGCCCCGGACAGTACGAGCAGTACTTC. The chain recombines TRBV7-6 with TRBJ2-7, with D tentatively TRBD1 (6 bases). The CDR3 consists of 12 residues. Between the trimmed V and J ends, which lost 5 bases and 4 bases, there was a span of 9 bases. Germline V CDR1 and CDR2: SGHVS, FNYEAQ.

The chain joins TRBV19 to TRBJ1-6; TRBD1 is a possible D gene (6 bases). The CDR3 sequence is 16 residues long. CDR1 is LNHDA, CDR2 SQIVND, per germline (reference sequence). V lost 3 bases, J lost 0 bases, and 9 bases lay in between. The DNA for the CDR3 is TGTGCCAGTAGTATGACCAGGGGCTCCTATAATTCACCCCTCCACTTT. This encodes CASSMTRGSYNSPLHF.

The chain uses TRBV11-2 and TRBJ2-7, with 10 bases aligning to TRBD1. This CDR3 has 14 amino acids. Germline V gives CDR1 SGHAT, CDR2 FQNNGV. Germline trimming cut 4 bases from V and 1 base from J; bases unmatched to any gene: 1. In nucleotides, the CDR3 is TGTGCCAGCAGCTGGGGACAGGGGTCCTACGAGCAGTACTTC. Protein product: CASSWGQGSYEQYF.

The rearrangement joins TRBV18 to TRBJ2-2; a possible D gene is TRBD2 (5 bases). The CDR3 is 19 amino acids. V lost 6 bases and J lost 4, with 27 bases in between. Germline CDR1 reads KGHSH; CDR2 reads LQKENI. The CDR3 here is CASSPRQLPRTLPTGELFF. The CDR3 coding sequence is TGTGCCAGCTCGCCAAGACAACTCCCAAGGACTCTTCCCACCGGGGAGCTGTTTTTT. Full variable domain (rest looked up from reference TRBV18 and TRBJ2-2): NAGVMQNPRHLVRRRGQEARLRCSPMKGHSHVYWYRQLPEEGLKFMVYLQKENIIDESGMPKERFSAEFPKEGPSILRIQQVVRGDSAAYFCASSPRQLPRTLPTGELFFGEGSRLTVL.

The CDR3 nucleotides are TGTGCCAGCAGTGTGGGGTTAAGCGGCGCTGAAGCTTTCTTT. Amino acid sequence: CASSVGLSGAEAFF. V gene TRBV6-6 combines with J gene TRBJ1-1; D ambiguous. Trimming took off 5 bases at V and 6 bases at J, with 16 bases between the two ends. From germline, CDR1 is MNHNY and CDR2 SVGAGI (reference sequence). The CDR3 runs 14 residues.

V usage is TRBV6-5 and J usage is TRBJ2-3; the match to TRBD2 covers 7 bases. The CDR3 extends over 15 amino acids. V lost 2 bases, J lost 0 bases, and 2 bases stayed unmatched. The V gene's germline CDR1 is MNHEY and CDR2 SVGAGI. CDR3 sequence: CASSYGGRSTDTQYF. CDR3 sequence (DNA): TGTGCCAGCAGTTACGGCGGGAGAAGCACAGATACGCAGTATTTT.

The rearrangement links TRBV9 to TRBJ2-7; the D gene is possibly TRBD1 (6 bases). Germline-derived CDR1 and CDR2 are SGDLS and YYNGEE. This CDR3 comprises 14 residues. The V end lost 2 bases, the J end lost 2 bases, and 11 bases lay between the germline ends. In nucleotides, the CDR3 is TGTGCCAGCAGCGTTGGGGACAATACCTACGAGCAGTACTTC. Translation: CASSVGDNTYEQYF.